Listed below are T cell receptor beta chains from one sample, sequenced in a study of vaccination and CD4 T cells after COVID-19. The antigens for these receptors are not known. In TCRdb, the PCR reads were re-called with MiXCR into one record per CDR3 protein. The table includes about 3,500 distinct CDR3 sequences, around a fifth detected once. Sequencing was performed on CD4+ T cells from blood, cultured in vitro. These receptors all stem from a human donor who had recovered from COVID-19. The CDR3 runs from the conserved cysteine through the conserved F or W. Each record gives: V gene, clone size, D gene, J gene, CDR3 DNA, CDR3 protein. A D gene is named only where the DNA matches it firmly. Part of the rows lack a size; the others show once, few, many or a class for expanded clones.

V: TRBV6-1
size: .
D: .
J: TRBJ1-1
DNA: TGTGCCAGCAGATATACGACGACTGCCTCCACTGAAGCTTTCTTT
CDR3: CASRYTTTASTEAFF

V: TRBV6-1
size: few
D: .
J: TRBJ1-2
DNA: TGTGCCAGCAGAGCCTCAATTTCTTGGCAGAGGGGTGCCTATGGCTACACCTTC
CDR3: CASRASISWQRGAYGYTF

V: TRBV19
size: .
D: .
J: TRBJ2-3
DNA: TGTGCCAGTAGTCGGACAGCGTCCGGCACAGATACGCAGTATTTT
CDR3: CASSRTASGTDTQYF

V: TRBV6-2/TRBV6-3
size: few
D: .
J: TRBJ2-7
DNA: TGTGCCAGCAGTTCGGCCTACGAGCAGTACTTC
CDR3: CASSSAYEQYF

V: TRBV10-3
size: few
D: .
J: TRBJ1-1
DNA: TGTGCCATCAGTCCCCGGGGGCGGACTGAAGCTTTCTTT
CDR3: CAISPRGRTEAFF

V: TRBV19
size: .
D: .
J: TRBJ1-3
DNA: TGTGCCAGTAGTATAACAGGGCTCTCTGGAAACACCATATATTTT
CDR3: CASSITGLSGNTIYF

V: TRBV25-1
size: .
D: TRBD1
J: TRBJ1-2
DNA: TGTGCCAGCAGTCCCCCAGGGGGCTCAGGGGGCTACACCTTC
CDR3: CASSPPGGSGGYTF

V: TRBV6-1
size: .
D: .
J: TRBJ1-5
DNA: TGTGCCAGCAGTCAACGGACAGCCAATCAGCCCCAGCATTTT
CDR3: CASSQRTANQPQHF

V: TRBV11-3
size: .
D: .
J: TRBJ2-7
DNA: TGTGCCAGCAGCAACGGGCCAGATGGCGAGCAGTACTTC
CDR3: CASSNGPDGEQYF

V: TRBV6-1
size: large
D: TRBD1
J: TRBJ1-3
DNA: TGTGCCAGCAGTGAAATTTCAGGGGGGACATCTGGAAACACCATATATTTT
CDR3: CASSEISGGTSGNTIYF

V: TRBV7-2
size: few
D: .
J: TRBJ1-2
DNA: TGTGCCAGCAGCTCCTCCGCCGGGGGCTACACCTTC
CDR3: CASSSSAGGYTF

V: TRBV21-1
size: medium-sized
D: .
J: TRBJ1-1
DNA: TGTGCCCCGACCAGAGGTGGACAGGGGGGATCGTTAGGGGCTTTCTTT
CDR3: CAPTRGGQGGSLGAFF

V: TRBV11-2
size: .
D: .
J: TRBJ2-7
DNA: TGTGCCAGCAGCTTTATCGCTTCCTACGAGCAGTACTTC
CDR3: CASSFIASYEQYF

V: TRBV20-1
size: few
D: .
J: TRBJ2-3
DNA: TGCAGTTGTGGATGGGCAGGGGGCACAGATACGCAGTATTTT
CDR3: CSCGWAGGTDTQYF

V: TRBV12-3/TRBV12-4
size: few
D: .
J: TRBJ1-2
DNA: TGTGCCAGCAGGGGGGACCTCTTCTATGGCTACACCTTC
CDR3: CASRGDLFYGYTF

V: TRBV30
size: few
D: TRBD1
J: TRBJ1-1
DNA: TGTGCCTGGGGGGACAGGGCAGAAGCTTTCTTT
CDR3: CAWGDRAEAFF

V: TRBV10-3
size: medium-sized
D: TRBD1
J: TRBJ1-1
DNA: TGTGCCATCAGGGACAGGGAGGGCACTGAAGCTTTCTTT
CDR3: CAIRDREGTEAFF

V: TRBV5-8
size: few
D: .
J: TRBJ1-2
DNA: TGTGCCAGCAGCTTCGTACCGGGCGGGGACTATGGCTACACCTTC
CDR3: CASSFVPGGDYGYTF

V: TRBV3-1
size: few
D: TRBD1
J: TRBJ2-2
DNA: TGTGCCAGCACCCGGACAGGGAGGACCGGGGAGCTGTTTTTT
CDR3: CASTRTGRTGELFF

V: TRBV30
size: .
D: .
J: TRBJ2-7
DNA: TGTGCCTGGGCTAAAGACTACGAGCAGTACTTC
CDR3: CAWAKDYEQYF

V: TRBV5-1
size: once
D: .
J: TRBJ2-3
DNA: TGCGCCAGCAGCTTGGTACGGGGAGATACGCAGTATTTT
CDR3: CASSLVRGDTQYF

V: TRBV5-5
size: .
D: .
J: TRBJ1-2
DNA: TGTGCCAGCAGCCAGGACAGTGGCTGGGGCTACACCTTC
CDR3: CASSQDSGWGYTF

V: TRBV30
size: few
D: .
J: TRBJ2-5
DNA: TGTGCCTGGGGGGGGCTCGGGACCCAGTACTTC
CDR3: CAWGGLGTQYF

V: TRBV5-1
size: medium-sized
D: TRBD2
J: TRBJ2-5
DNA: TGCGCCAGCAGCTTACGTGGGGGAGGGGAAGAGACCCAGTACTTC
CDR3: CASSLRGGGEETQYF

V: TRBV7-9
size: .
D: .
J: TRBJ1-1
DNA: TGTGCCAGCAGCATCCAGGTTTCTGAAGCTTTCTTT
CDR3: CASSIQVSEAFF

V: TRBV10-3
size: .
D: TRBD1
J: TRBJ2-7
DNA: TGTGCCATCAGTGCCGGTGACAGGGGGTTCTACGAGCAGTACTTC
CDR3: CAISAGDRGFYEQYF

V: TRBV5-4
size: few
D: .
J: TRBJ2-7
DNA: TGTGCCAGCAGCGCGGACTCGAGCTCCTACGAGCAGTACTTC
CDR3: CASSADSSSYEQYF

V: TRBV2
size: .
D: .
J: TRBJ1-5
DNA: TGTGCCAGCGGCTCTGCTCCGGGCCACGGAGGCAATCAGCCCCAGCATTTT
CDR3: CASGSAPGHGGNQPQHF

V: TRBV12-5
size: .
D: .
J: TRBJ1-4
DNA: TGTGCTAGTGGGAAAGGGAGTCCTAATGAAAAACTGTTTTTT
CDR3: CASGKGSPNEKLFF

V: TRBV12-3/TRBV12-4
size: .
D: TRBD1
J: TRBJ1-6
DNA: TGTGCCAGCAGTACATGGGACAGGGGGCTTGGGTCACCCCTCCACTTT
CDR3: CASSTWDRGLGSPLHF

V: TRBV20-1
size: .
D: .
J: TRBJ2-1
DNA: TGCAGTGTCAGGGTGGGTGCTGGTAACGAGCAGTTCTTC
CDR3: CSVRVGAGNEQFF

V: TRBV7-9
size: .
D: .
J: TRBJ1-2
DNA: TGTGCCAGCAGCCCGGCAGTGGTGGTCTGGGGCTATGGCTACACCTTC
CDR3: CASSPAVVVWGYGYTF

V: TRBV12-3/TRBV12-4
size: .
D: .
J: TRBJ1-2
DNA: TGTGCCAGCAGTTTCAGCGGGGGCTACACCTTC
CDR3: CASSFSGGYTF

V: TRBV5-4
size: .
D: TRBD1
J: TRBJ1-1
DNA: TGTGCCAGCAGCTCAGGACAGGGAATGAACACTGAAGCTTTCTTT
CDR3: CASSSGQGMNTEAFF

V: TRBV6-1
size: medium-sized
D: .
J: TRBJ1-6
DNA: TGTGCCAGCAGTGAAGCGCCCGGAGCAAATTCACCCCTCCACTTT
CDR3: CASSEAPGANSPLHF

V: TRBV20-1
size: .
D: .
J: TRBJ1-5
DNA: TGCAGTGCAAAAGTCCCAGGGTGGAGCAATCAGCCCCAGCATTTT
CDR3: CSAKVPGWSNQPQHF

V: TRBV6-1
size: .
D: .
J: TRBJ2-7
DNA: TGTGCCAGCAGTGAAGTTTCCGCGTACGAGCAGTACTTC
CDR3: CASSEVSAYEQYF

V: TRBV11-3
size: .
D: TRBD2
J: TRBJ2-1
DNA: TGTGCCAGCAGCTTAGAGGCAGGGAGGGTCAGTGAGCGGTTCTTC
CDR3: CASSLEAGRVSERFF

V: TRBV5-1
size: .
D: .
J: TRBJ2-5
DNA: TGCGCCAGCAGCTTGAGGCTAGGGGGGGAAGAGACCCAGTACTTC
CDR3: CASSLRLGGEETQYF

V: TRBV30
size: .
D: .
J: TRBJ2-2
DNA: TGTGCCTGGAACACGGGCCCCGGGGAGCTGTTTTTT
CDR3: CAWNTGPGELFF

V: TRBV10-2
size: few
D: .
J: TRBJ2-2
DNA: TGCGCCAGCAGTGATTTCGCCACCGGGGAGCTGTTTTTT
CDR3: CASSDFATGELFF

V: TRBV2
size: .
D: .
J: TRBJ1-4
DNA: TGTGCCAGCAGTGACAGTGGAGGTAATGAAAAACTGTTTTTT
CDR3: CASSDSGGNEKLFF

V: TRBV19
size: .
D: .
J: TRBJ2-6
DNA: TGTGCCACCAGAAAGGGGCAGGGAGGGGCCAACGTCCTGACTTTC
CDR3: CATRKGQGGANVLTF

V: TRBV6-1
size: .
D: .
J: TRBJ2-7
DNA: TGTGCCAGCAGTCCCCAAGGGGTCGAGCAGTACTTC
CDR3: CASSPQGVEQYF

V: TRBV7-7
size: .
D: .
J: TRBJ2-1
DNA: TGTGCTAGCAGCCAAGAGCCGGGATCCCAGCAGTTCTTC
CDR3: CASSQEPGSQQFF

V: TRBV12-3/TRBV12-4
size: .
D: TRBD1
J: TRBJ2-1
DNA: TGTGCCAGCAGCCTACCGCAGGGGGCCAATGAGCAGTTCTTC
CDR3: CASSLPQGANEQFF

V: TRBV9
size: once
D: .
J: TRBJ2-1
DNA: TGTGCCAGCAGCGTAGCTTCAGAACGGGGCTACAATGAGCAGTTCTTC
CDR3: CASSVASERGYNEQFF

V: TRBV12-3/TRBV12-4
size: .
D: TRBD1
J: TRBJ2-3
DNA: TGTGCCAGCAGTTTGGGGACAGATAGAACAGATACGCAGTATTTT
CDR3: CASSLGTDRTDTQYF

V: TRBV30
size: few
D: .
J: TRBJ2-1
DNA: TGTGCCTGGAGTGTACATGATTACTCCTACAATGAGCAGTTCTTC
CDR3: CAWSVHDYSYNEQFF

V: TRBV20-1
size: few
D: .
J: TRBJ2-1
DNA: TGCAGTGCTAGCCCCTGGGGGGGGGCGGTGAATGAGCAGTTCTTC
CDR3: CSASPWGGAVNEQFF

V: TRBV5-4
size: .
D: .
J: TRBJ1-2
DNA: TGTGCCAGCAGCCCGGGGCCACAGTCGAAGGGCTACACCTTC
CDR3: CASSPGPQSKGYTF

V: TRBV9
size: once
D: .
J: TRBJ2-7
DNA: TGTGCCAGCAGCGTAGGGCCCAACTACGAGCAGTACTTC
CDR3: CASSVGPNYEQYF

V: TRBV5-8
size: few
D: TRBD1
J: TRBJ2-1
DNA: TGTGCCAGCCTCCCTTGGGGGACAGGGATCTACAATGAGCAGTTCTTC
CDR3: CASLPWGTGIYNEQFF

V: TRBV24-1
size: few
D: TRBD2
J: TRBJ2-5
DNA: TGTGCCACCAGTGATTTGCCACTAGCGGAGACCCAGTACTTC
CDR3: CATSDLPLAETQYF

V: TRBV6-1
size: few
D: .
J: TRBJ1-6
DNA: TGTGCCAGCAGGGCCCATGGTGATAATTCACCCCTCCACTTT
CDR3: CASRAHGDNSPLHF

V: TRBV6-5
size: few
D: TRBD2
J: TRBJ2-5
DNA: TGTGCCAGCAGTTACGGCGGGGGGGCGACCCAGTACTTC
CDR3: CASSYGGGATQYF

V: TRBV29-1
size: few
D: .
J: TRBJ1-1
DNA: TGCAGCGTTGAATCTTCAGTTCTAGAAGCTTTCTTT
CDR3: CSVESSVLEAFF

V: TRBV2
size: .
D: TRBD2
J: TRBJ2-3
DNA: TGTGCCAGCAGTCAACCGGGACTAGTTGCAGATACGCAGTATTTT
CDR3: CASSQPGLVADTQYF

V: TRBV5-3
size: .
D: .
J: TRBJ1-1
DNA: TGTGCCAGAAGCTTGAAGCCGGGACACGGAAACACTGAAGCTTTCTTT
CDR3: CARSLKPGHGNTEAFF

V: TRBV20-1
size: few
D: .
J: TRBJ2-7
DNA: TGCAGTGCTCAACCCATAAGGACGGCCTTGATGAACGAGCAGTACTTC
CDR3: CSAQPIRTALMNEQYF